This is a list of T cell receptor beta chains from one sample in a study of T cell responses to AZD1222 COVID-19 vaccine. Only in-frame clones appear in the TCRdb table, and some are missing; sequencing was by immunoSEQ multiplex PCR. The data show around 200,000 clones, with approximately 93% seen just once and 3% to 5% held by the top ten. The source was peripheral blood, collected on day 0 of AZD1222 vaccination. These TCRs come from an adult in good health. The conserved cysteine and the conserved F or W are not part of the CDR3 here.

V gene	J gene	CDR3 protein
TRBV25-1	TRBJ1-1	ASGPTSEAF
TRBV29-1	TRBJ1-1	SSGQNTEAF
TRBV7-9	TRBJ2-7	ASSSLGTGTSYEQY
TRBV10-3	TRBJ2-3	AMRGGASDTQY
TRBV27	TRBJ2-5	ASSSRDRMQETQY
TRBV7-9	TRBJ1-3	ASSSTGQKGNTIY
TRBV29-1	TRBJ2-6	SVSRGSGANVLT
TRBV6-5	TRBJ1-1	ASSRGMNTEAF
TRBV3-1/TRBV3-2	TRBJ1-2	ASSQVLQARGGYT
TRBV7-9	TRBJ2-7	ASGDRTYEQY
TRBV7-4	TRBJ2-3	ASSQKGLAGAPDTQY
TRBV19	TRBJ2-3	ASSRGTGATDTQY
TRBV9	TRBJ1-1	ASSHGQGDRVNTEAF
TRBV12-3/TRBV12-4	TRBJ1-1	ASSSGQSTEAF
TRBV3-1/TRBV3-2	TRBJ1-1	ASSPQMERLNTEAF
TRBV5-6	TRBJ1-2	ASSLKALQGRDGYT
TRBV5-4	TRBJ2-7	ASSGGVRTGEYEQY
TRBV5-1	TRBJ2-1	ASSFEGRTYNEQF
TRBV6-5	TRBJ1-2	ASHPFRGYGYT
TRBV2	TRBJ1-3	ASRSTGIGNTIY
TRBV5-1	TRBJ1-2	ASSLGASYGYT
TRBV5-5	TRBJ2-1	ASSQRWGTGDYNEQF
TRBV5-5	TRBJ2-7	ASSSPQGTAIYEQY
TRBV11-3	TRBJ2-7	ASSTSENSYEQY
TRBV12-3/TRBV12-4	TRBJ2-3	ASSFGGTDTQY
TRBV19	TRBJ1-3	ASSILQGATNSGNTIY
TRBV19	TRBJ2-1	ASKGWGGNYNEQF
TRBV27	TRBJ1-5	ASALFQGLGNQPQH
TRBV7-6	TRBJ2-1	ASSLVRTSEGDNEQF
TRBV27	TRBJ2-3	ASSARLAGGPDTQY
TRBV19	TRBJ1-3	ASSPNGRGAGNTIY
TRBV18	TRBJ2-1	ASSPGTDNEQF
TRBV11-2	TRBJ1-5	ASSDPGAERTQH
TRBV2	TRBJ2-3	ASSAHGQEADTQY
TRBV18	TRBJ2-6	ASSPGFLGGANVLT
TRBV24-1	TRBJ1-2	ATSDPRQGDSGYT
TRBV15	TRBJ1-5	ATRQGHNQPQH
TRBV3-1/TRBV3-2	TRBJ1-3	ASSHFPGNTIY
TRBV2	TRBJ1-1	ASSDFGVLGAF
TRBV27	TRBJ2-1	ASSWTSGSLNEQF
TRBV5-1	TRBJ1-3	ASSKGQASGNTIY
TRBV11-2	TRBJ2-3	ASRQGAWTDTQY